This T cell receptor (beta chain) was sequenced for a study of cytomegalovirus exposure and HLA in healthy donors. This CDR3 region has 16 residues. The V and J ends lost 4 bases and 0 bases respectively, with 17 bases between them. CDR1 is SGHRS, CDR2 YFSETQ, per germline. Though probably carrying unrecorded immune exposures, donors were nominally healthy at sampling. PCR primers comprised 60 Vbeta and 13 Jbeta primers. Data came from immunoSEQ multiplex PCR; TCRdb stores just in-frame clones and leaves some out. The sample lists roughly 86,000 clones, approximately 64% occurring once. The chain has TRBV5-1 and TRBJ2-7; weak D call: TRBD2 (7 bases). The receptor's source is a woman aged 45 to 65 in good health and CMV-seropositive. Sequenced sample: PBMCs. As DNA, the CDR3 is TGCGCCAGCAGCATTTTAGGGGGGGGGAGCTCCTACGAGCAGTACTTC. This codes for CASSILGGGSSYEQYF. The variable domain in full, with the rest retrieved from reference TRBV5-1 and TRBJ2-7, is KAGVTQTPRYLIKTRGQQVTLSCSPISGHRSVSWYQQTPGQGLQFLFEYFSETQRNKGNFPGRFSGRQFSNSRSEMNVSTLELGDSALYLCASSILGGGSSYEQYFGPGTRLTVT.